This TCR beta chain came from a study of T cells in Graves' hyperthyroidism and ophthalmopathy. There were TCR beta CDR3 regions amplified from RNA transcripts. A first-round RT-PCR of the TCR CDR3 used the HTBI primer set. TCRdb reprocessed the multiplex PCR reads via MiXCR and lists one record per CDR3 protein. The sample has about 480,000 distinct CDR3 sequences, approximately 15% seen once. Over 18 months, lack of ophthalmopathy progression marked Graves' hyperthyroidism as stable. The study based diagnoses on clinical symptoms, serum thyroxine and TRAb, thyroid ultrasound and orbital computed tomography. Trimming took 3 bases from V and 2 from J, leaving 14 bases between them. Germline V CDR1 and CDR2: LGHDT, YNNKEL (reference sequence). The CDR3 sequence is 15 residues long. This clonotype occurred many times.

J is TRBJ2-7 and V is TRBV3-1; D is perhaps TRBD1 (7 bases). Sequencing was performed on blood. This clonotype was obtained from a woman under 30 with Graves' hyperthyroidism. The CDR3 sequence is CASSQSPRGAYEQYF. CDR3 DNA: TGTGCCAGCAGCCAGAGCCCCAGGGGGGCCTACGAGCAGTACTTC.